This is a list of T cell receptor beta chains from one sample in a study of cytomegalovirus exposure and HLA in healthy donors. Measured with immunoSEQ multiplex PCR; TCRdb has only the in-frame clones, and not every one. The sample contains 210,000 or so clones, about 80% of which appear only once. The sample was PBMCs. All receptors derive from a girl aged 10 to 17 in good health and CMV-seronegative. Both conserved end residues are part of each CDR3. A D gene is named only where the DNA matches it firmly. For some rows the clone size is stated as once, few or many, or as a class when expanded; others skip it.

D gene	V gene	clone size	J gene	CDR3 protein	CDR3 DNA
TRBD1	TRBV5-4	once	TRBJ1-3	CASSRDRGVSGNTIYF	TGTGCCAGCAGCAGGGACAGGGGTGTCTCTGGAAACACCATATATTTT
-	TRBV6-1	-	TRBJ2-5	CASGRTAQETQYF	TGTGCCAGCGGGCGGACTGCTCAAGAGACCCAGTACTTC
TRBD2	TRBV7-9	-	TRBJ2-1	CASSPAKTSGSYNEQFF	TGTGCCAGCAGCCCAGCCAAGACTAGCGGGAGCTACAATGAGCAGTTCTTC
TRBD1	TRBV6-6	-	TRBJ1-5	CASSSDLSGGNQPQHF	TGTGCCAGCAGTTCCGACCTCTCAGGGGGTAATCAGCCCCAGCATTTT
-	TRBV27	-	TRBJ2-4	CASSSPGRTKNIQYF	TGTGCCAGCAGCTCCCCTGGGAGGACCAAAAACATTCAGTACTTC
TRBD1	TRBV7-2	-	TRBJ1-5	CASSLEGQGVQPQHF	TGTGCCAGCAGCTTAGAGGGACAGGGGGTACAGCCCCAGCATTTT
TRBD2	TRBV9	-	TRBJ2-2	CASSVNPGGAGELFF	TGTGCCAGCAGCGTAAATCCCGGGGGGGCTGGGGAGCTGTTTTTT
-	TRBV6-4	-	TRBJ2-1	CASSVGSEQFF	TGTGCCAGCAGTGTGGGGAGTGAGCAGTTCTTC
-	TRBV18	once	TRBJ2-7	CASSLQGRDEQYF	TGTGCCAGCTCACTACAGGGTCGCGACGAGCAGTACTTC
TRBD1	TRBV10-3	-	TRBJ1-1	CAISPGTGIGSTEAFF	TGTGCCATCAGTCCCGGGACAGGGATAGGGAGCACTGAAGCTTTCTTT
TRBD2	TRBV4-2	-	TRBJ2-3	CASSQDPSGRQRGDTQYF	TGTGCCAGCAGCCAAGACCCTAGCGGGCGCCAGAGGGGAGATACGCAGTATTTT
-	TRBV7-9	many	TRBJ1-2	CASSLNPLNLYTF	TGTGCCAGCAGCTTAAATCCGTTGAATCTATACACCTTC
-	TRBV29-1	-	TRBJ1-1	CSVVRDEAFF	TGCAGCGTTGTCAGGGATGAAGCTTTCTTT
TRBD1	TRBV7-9	once	TRBJ2-5	CASRQGTEQETQYF	TGTGCCAGCAGACAAGGGACAGAACAAGAGACCCAGTACTTC
-	TRBV5-8	-	TRBJ2-7	CASSSVSKTNEHYEQYF	TGTGCCAGCAGCTCTGTGTCGAAGACTAACGAACACTACGAGCAGTACTTC
TRBD2	TRBV12-5	-	TRBJ2-3	CASGKTDPLSGGAPQPQYF	TGTGCTAGTGGAAAGACCGATCCCCTTAGCGGGGGGGCCCCTCAGCCGCAGTATTTT
TRBD2	TRBV5-1	-	TRBJ2-5	CASSFGLRSGREKGPSETQYF	TGCGCCAGCAGCTTTGGCCTTCGTAGCGGGAGAGAAAAAGGCCCGTCAGAGACCCAGTACTTC
-	TRBV7-2	-	TRBJ2-6	CASSPLAFSGANVLTF	TGTGCCAGCAGCCCACTAGCATTCTCTGGGGCCAACGTCCTGACTTTC
-	TRBV6-1	once	TRBJ1-2	CASSARRGAGYTF	TGTGCCAGCAGTGCCCGCAGGGGAGCTGGCTACACCTTC
-	TRBV20-1	-	TRBJ2-1	CSAGDRPGQFF	TGCAGTGCTGGTGACCGCCCGGGGCAGTTCTTC
TRBD2	TRBV11-3	-	TRBJ2-1	CASSSKGASGYNEQFF	TGTGCCAGCAGCTCCAAAGGGGCTAGCGGCTACAATGAGCAGTTCTTC
TRBD1	TRBV5-1	few	TRBJ1-2	CASSFSGTGIFGYTF	TGCGCCAGCAGCTTCTCCGGGACAGGGATATTTGGCTACACCTTC
-	TRBV27	once	TRBJ2-1	CASSLTASYNEQFF	TGTGCCAGCAGTTTAACTGCCTCGTACAATGAGCAGTTCTTC
-	TRBV5-1	-	TRBJ2-7	CASSRGQSYEQYF	TGCGCCAGCAGCCGCGGGCAATCCTACGAGCAGTACTTC
-	TRBV27	-	TRBJ2-5	CASRTDSVDETQYF	TGTGCCAGCAGGACAGACAGTGTGGACGAGACCCAGTACTTC
TRBD1	TRBV29-1	-	TRBJ1-1	CSAGGRITEAFF	TGCAGCGCAGGGGGGAGGATAACTGAAGCTTTCTTT
-	TRBV7-9	-	TRBJ1-2	CASSSNEQDYGYTF	TGTGCCAGCAGTAGTAATGAGCAGGACTATGGCTACACCTTC
-	TRBV5-1	-	TRBJ2-7	CAGSQGDLSSYEQYF	TGCGCCGGCAGTCAAGGGGACTTATCGTCCTACGAGCAGTACTTC
-	TRBV28	-	TRBJ1-2	CASSYRELSYGYTF	TGTGCCAGCAGTTACAGGGAGCTTTCCTATGGCTACACCTTC
TRBD1	TRBV14	-	TRBJ2-7	CASSPYRGRLEQYF	TGTGCCAGCAGCCCCTACAGGGGCCGCTTGGAGCAGTACTTC
-	TRBV14	few	TRBJ2-7	CASSSTTTDEENEQYF	TGTGCCAGCAGCTCTACTACGACAGACGAAGAGAATGAGCAGTACTTC
-	TRBV7-2	once	TRBJ2-3	CASSYYALAGEADTQYF	TGTGCCAGCAGCTACTACGCCCTAGCCGGAGAGGCAGATACGCAGTATTTT